This TCR beta chain came from a study of blood T cell repertoires in COVID-19. In the authors' methods: Quantification of nucleated cells was approximated via reference gene primer amplification. Produced via immunoSEQ multiplex PCR; TCRdb's table is partial and in-frame only. Clone size and the V and J calls come from that table; the DNA yielded D and trimming. The sample includes 100,000 to 140,000 clones, approximately 90% of them seen just once. J lost 4 bases, V lost 2 bases, and 8 bases had no gene match. CDR1 and CDR2 from the germline V gene are MGHRA and YSYEKL. This CDR3 is built from 17 residues. This clone showed up just once.

The chain combines TRBV4-1 with TRBJ2-5; TRBD2 aligns across 12 bases. The specimen sequenced was peripheral blood. This receptor was identified in a woman aged 25 to 39 with acute or convalescent COVID-19. The CDR3 sequence: CASSQWLAGGGVETQYF. The CDR3 nucleotides read TGCGCCAGCAGCCAATGGCTAGCGGGAGGGGGGGTAGAGACCCAGTACTTC.